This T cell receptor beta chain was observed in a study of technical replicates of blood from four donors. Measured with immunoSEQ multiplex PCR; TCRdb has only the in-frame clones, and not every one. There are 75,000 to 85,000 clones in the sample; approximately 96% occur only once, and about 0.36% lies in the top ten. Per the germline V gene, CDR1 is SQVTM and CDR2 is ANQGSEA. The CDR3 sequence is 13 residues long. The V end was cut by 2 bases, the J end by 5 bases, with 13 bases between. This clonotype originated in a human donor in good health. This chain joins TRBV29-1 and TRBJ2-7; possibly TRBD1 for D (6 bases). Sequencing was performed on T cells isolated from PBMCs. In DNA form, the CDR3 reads TGCAGCGTTGAACCGCTTACAGGGAACGAGCAGTACTTC. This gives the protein CSVEPLTGNEQYF.